What follows describes a single TCR beta chain. Its cognate antigen is unknown. V was trimmed by 8 bases and J by 5 bases, leaving 9 bases between them. The CDR3 has 11 residues. The data stem from a study of T-cell memory formation after mild COVID-19. As for the study in general: Most TCR clusters belonged to a single donor.

Each CDR3 protein gets one entry after TCRdb re-called the 5' RACE reads with MiXCR. The sample contains 100,000 to 130,000 distinct CDR3 sequences, roughly 19% of which appear only once. The study's findings and limits: Certain responding clones were present in pre-infection memory, suggesting participation of cross-reactive memory. While clones contracting from day 15 to 85 were balanced between CD4 and CD8, later expanders leaned CD4+.

The source material was PBMCs or a T cell subset sorted from them (not recorded which). The sequence came from a man aged 18 to 35 who had mild COVID-19 (a few samples of this study predate the infection). Cell type and time point are not known. This chain links TRBV12-3 or TRBV12-4 with TRBJ1-1; D is possibly TRBD1 (5 bases). The CDR3 here is CASSRGTEAFF. Here the CDR3 DNA reads TGTGCCAGCTCACGGGGGACTGAAGCTTTCTTT.